The clone carrying this TCR beta chain was seen at least ten times. Germline values: CDR1 MGHRA, CDR2 YSYEKL. The V end lost 4 bases, the J end lost 1 base, and 14 bases lay between the germline ends. The CDR3 is 15 amino acids. The sample belongs to a study of Graves' ophthalmopathy and Graves' hyperthyroidism. Scientists amplified the TCR beta CDR3 regions from RNA transcripts. A first-round RT-PCR used HTBI primers, followed by a second-round multiplex PCR. TCRdb passed the multiplex PCR reads through MiXCR, listing each CDR3 protein once. The sample lists over a million distinct CDR3 sequences, about 35% seen once, with 8.5% to 14% in the top ten.

The sequence was obtained from an adult man with Graves' hyperthyroidism. Sequencing was performed on peripheral blood or thyroid tissue (not recorded which). The chain employs TRBV4-1 and TRBJ2-7, with D unclear. The CDR3, as DNA: TGCGCCAGCAGCCCTGACCTCCCCGGTTCCTACGAGCAGTACTTC. It codes for CASSPDLPGSYEQYF.